The 3 T cell receptor beta chains given below trace back to one sample, sequenced in a study of vaccination effects on CD4 cells after COVID-19. The antigens of these receptors remain unknown. Viral peptide pool expansion of antigen-specific CD4+ T cells preceded sequencing in the ViraFEST assay. The culture ran for 10 days before CD4+ T cells were isolated. Two doses of BNT162b2 or mRNA-1273 vaccine were administered to participants. Clones were sequenced by immunoSEQ multiplex PCR, and TCRdb holds only the in-frame ones, with some missing. The sample yields around 26,000 clones, 69% seen once. The sample here was CD4+ T cells from PBMCs cultured with SARS-CoV-2 spike peptides, taken after COVID-19 vaccination. Source of these receptors: a human donor who received a COVID-19 vaccine.

The J gene is TRBJ2-1, the V gene TRBV9, with 14 bases lining up with TRBD2. This CDR3 has 17 amino acids. CDR1 is SGDLS and CDR2 is YYNGEE in the germline V gene. Losses at the gene ends were 3 bases for V and 6 bases for J; bases not matched to a gene: 8. CDR3 amino acids: CASSAGLAGGSLNEQFF. The CDR3 bases are TGTGCCAGCAGCGCAGGACTAGCGGGAGGATCACTCAATGAGCAGTTCTTC.

This chain connects TRBV2 to TRBJ2-3, with 11 positions matching TRBD2. J was trimmed by 2 bases and V by 7 bases; bases with no gene match: 5. The CDR3 loop spans 15 amino acids. Germline loops: CDR1 SNHLY, CDR2 FYNNEI. For the CDR3, the DNA is TGTGCCAGCAAGGGACTAGCGGTTGTCACAGATACGCAGTATTTT. It yields the protein CASKGLAVVTDTQYF.

The chain joins TRBV6-5 to TRBJ1-1, with 7 bases aligning to TRBD1. The germline V gene encodes CDR1 MNHEY and CDR2 SVGAGI. V dropped 8 bases and J dropped 1; count of bases not matched to a gene: 4. This CDR3 region has 13 residues. CDR3 sequence: CASETGSNTEAFF. The DNA for the CDR3 is TGTGCCAGCGAGACAGGGTCGAACACTGAAGCTTTCTTT.